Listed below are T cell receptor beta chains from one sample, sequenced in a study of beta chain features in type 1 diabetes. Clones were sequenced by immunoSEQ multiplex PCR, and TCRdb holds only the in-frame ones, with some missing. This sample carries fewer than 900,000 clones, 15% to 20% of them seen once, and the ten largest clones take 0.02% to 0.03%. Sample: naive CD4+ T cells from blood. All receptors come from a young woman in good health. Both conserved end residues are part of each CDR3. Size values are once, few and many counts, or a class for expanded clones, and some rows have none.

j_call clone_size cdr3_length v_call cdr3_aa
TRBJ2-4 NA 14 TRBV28 CASSSGHAKNIQYF
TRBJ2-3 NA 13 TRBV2 CASTGQGTDTQYF
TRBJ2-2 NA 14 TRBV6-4 CASSEGLNTGELFF
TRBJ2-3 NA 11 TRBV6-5 CASGFTDTQYF
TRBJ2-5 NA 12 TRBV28 CASSFNSETQYF
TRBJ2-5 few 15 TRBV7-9 CASSLYPRPAGAQYF
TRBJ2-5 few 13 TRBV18 CASSRDSQETQYF
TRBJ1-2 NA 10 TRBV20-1 CSAPDGGYTF
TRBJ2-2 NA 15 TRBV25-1 CASSDPSVYTGELFF
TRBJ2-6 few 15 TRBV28 CASSPGTSGANVLTF
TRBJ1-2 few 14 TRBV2 CASSVQGVPGGYTF
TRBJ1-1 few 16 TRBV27 CASSFLGVTANTEAFF
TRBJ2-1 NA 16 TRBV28 CASRGSQASSYNEQFF
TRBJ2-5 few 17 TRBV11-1 CASSTGVPGLAPIRQYF
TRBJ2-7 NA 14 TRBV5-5 CASSSLGAFAEQYF
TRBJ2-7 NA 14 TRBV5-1 CASSWRTGRGEQYF
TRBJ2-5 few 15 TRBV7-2 CASSPPGTGGETQYF
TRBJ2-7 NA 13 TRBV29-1 CSVRGSNSYEQYF
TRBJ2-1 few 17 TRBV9 CASSVALGLAGYNEQFF
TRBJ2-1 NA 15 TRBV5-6 CASSLGPSSYNEQFF